Included here is one T cell receptor beta chain sequence, with context. The data were obtained in a study of control samples from healthy donors and cancer patients. Germline V gives CDR1 SGDLS, CDR2 YYNGEE. With 4 bases clipped from V and 2 bases from J, the junction kept 7 bases outside the gene matches. CDR3 length: 15 residues. Profiling relied on immunoSEQ multiplex PCR, and the TCRdb table lists in-frame clones only, not all of them. The profile covers about 92,000 clones, with about four fifths appearing a single time and roughly 9.8% taken by the ten largest. This clonotype was sampled from a woman aged 55-69 years in good health. The sample was blood. V is TRBV9 and J is TRBJ2-7, with 9 bases identical to TRBD2. This chain's CDR3 is CASSLLAGWAYEQYF. In nucleotides, the CDR3 is TGTGCCAGCAGCCTTCTAGCGGGGTGGGCCTACGAGCAGTACTTC.